The 20 T cell receptor beta chains given below trace back to one sample, sequenced in a study of PD-1 blockade in classical Hodgkin lymphoma. Every patient relapsed after autologous stem cell transplantation, and brentuximab vedotin exposure varied. The data were produced by immunoSEQ multiplex PCR, yet TCRdb's version contains in-frame clones alone and is incomplete. This table holds about 850 clones, 70% to 85% found once. The sequencing here drew on peripheral blood mononuclear cells (PBMCs), taken at baseline. Receptor source: a human donor with classical Hodgkin lymphoma.

This chain connects TRBV2 to TRBJ1-1; no clear D gene. Germline CDR1 is SNHLY and CDR2 is FYNNEI. This CDR3 has 12 residues. Trimming stripped 8 bases from V and 4 bases from J, with 11 bases between. The DNA for the CDR3 is TGTGCCAGCTCCATCCGGGGCACTGAAGCTTTCTTT. Amino acid sequence: CASSIRGTEAFF. Using reference TRBV2 and TRBJ1-1 for the parts outside the CDR3, the full variable domain is EPEVTQTPSHQVTQMGQEVILRCVPISNHLYFYWYRQILGQKVEFLVSFYNNEISEKSEIFDDQFSVERPDGSNFTLKIRSTKLEDSAMYFCASSIRGTEAFFGQGTRLTVV.

This clone was observed a few times. The rearrangement joins TRBV5-1 to TRBJ2-3; D is uncertain. Deletions cut 0 bases from V and 5 bases from J, with 7 bases between. This CDR3 region has 13 residues. Germline CDR1 is SGHRS and CDR2 is YFSETQ. The CDR3 DNA reads as TGCGCCAGCAGCTTGGATCCAGTAGATACGCAGTATTTT. It encodes CASSLDPVDTQYF.

In the case of this clone: A read error may produce the germline difference seen at one junction end. CDR3 amino acids: CASSNTWKITKSGQRPDF. The DNA of the CDR3 is TGTGCCAGTAGTAATACGTGGAAAATCACAAAGTCGGGCCAACGTCCTGACTTC. V usage is TRBV19 and J usage is TRBJ2-6, with D unresolved. Germline V gene sequence: CDR1 LNHDA, CDR2 SQIVND (reference sequence). The CDR3 extends over 18 amino acids.

CDR3 DNA sequence: TGTGCCGCAGCCGAGCGGGGTGGGGCCAACGTCCTGACTTTC. Translating gives CAAAERGGANVLTF. The rearrangement links TRBV19 to TRBJ2-6, with 7 bases matching TRBD2. The V gene end was trimmed by 11 bases and the J gene end by 3 bases; junction bases not matched to a gene: 7. CDR1 LNHDA and CDR2 SQIVND come from the germline V gene (reference sequence). The CDR3 spans 14 residues.

This clone was seen more than once but under ten times. V is TRBV18 and J is TRBJ2-7; D might be TRBD1 (5 bases). Trimming left V 6 bases short and J 2 bases short, with 17 bases between. CDR3 length: 15 residues. CDR1 KGHSH and CDR2 LQKENI come from the germline V gene. CDR3 coding DNA: TGTGCCAGCTCGACCGATTCAGGGTCTGCCTACGAGCAGTACTTC. The encoded protein is CASSTDSGSAYEQYF.

This clone was counted once. V gene TRBV5-4 combines with J gene TRBJ2-1; D possibly corresponds to TRBD2 (5 bases). The CDR3 is 17 residues long. Germline CDR1 SGHNT, CDR2 YYREEE (reference sequence). V lost 0 bases to trimming and J lost 14 bases, with 27 bases between them. The CDR3, as DNA: TGTGCCAGCAGCTTGGGATCTTCCAGCACCTCCGTCCGGGGAGAGTTCTTC. Translating gives CASSLGSSSTSVRGEFF. Together with reference TRBV5-4 and TRBJ2-1, the CDR3 gives the full variable domain: ETGVTQSPTHLIKTRGQQVTLRCSSQSGHNTVSWYQQALGQGPQFIFQYYREEENGRGNFPPRFSGLQFPNYSSELNVNALELDDSALYLCASSLGSSSTSVRGEFFGPGTRLTVL.

The chain combines TRBV30 with TRBJ2-7; TRBD2 might be the D (5 bases). The CDR3 covers 13 residues. The germline V and J ends were trimmed by 5 bases and 2 bases, with 13 bases remaining between them. Germline-derived CDR1 and CDR2 are GTSNPN and SVGIG (reference sequence). This CDR3 reads CAWRGSLTYEQYF. The CDR3 DNA reads as TGTGCCTGGCGGGGTTCGTTAACCTACGAGCAGTACTTC.

Only one count was recorded for this clone. The chain joins TRBV6-5 to TRBJ1-5, with D uncertain. CDR3 length equals 14 residues. V shed 6 bases and J shed 4 bases, with 13 bases lying between them. The germline gives CDR1 MNHEY, CDR2 SVGAGI. CDR3 nucleotides: TGTGCCAGCAGCTCAACACGGACGAATCAGCCCCAGCATTTT. It codes for CASSSTRTNQPQHF.

This clone came up once. V gene TRBV9 combines with J gene TRBJ2-6; TRBD2 might be the D (6 bases). The germline gives CDR1 SGDLS, CDR2 YYNGEE. This CDR3 region has 15 residues. Trimming cost V 2 bases and J 1 base, with 7 bases left between them. The CDR3 nucleotides read TGTGCCAGCAGCGTGGCGGGGTCTGGGGCCAACGTCCTGACTTTC. It specifies CASSVAGSGANVLTF.

The chain combines TRBV22-1 with TRBJ1-2; no DNA check was done on the table's D call, TRBD1. TRBV22-1 is termed a pseudogene. The CDR3 contains 16 residues. The CDR3 loop reads CPGRGARTRKTYGYTF. The CDR3 coding sequence is TGTCCTGGGAGGGGGGCTAGAACGAGAAAGACCTATGGCTACACCTTC.

The rearrangement links TRBV6-6 to TRBJ2-2, with D unresolved. The CDR3 contains 13 residues. Looked up from germline, CDR1 is MNHNY and CDR2 is SVGAGI (reference sequence). V was pared by 4 bases and J by 8 bases, with 11 bases between. Here the CDR3 reads CASSFPRRGELFF. The DNA for the CDR3 is TGTGCCAGCAGTTTCCCCCGGCGGGGGGAGCTGTTTTTT.

The chain has TRBV2 and TRBJ1-6; tentatively, D is TRBD1 (6 bases). The V end lost 11 bases, the J end lost 0 bases, and 14 bases lay between the germline ends. Looked up from germline, CDR1 is SNHLY and CDR2 is FYNNEI. The CDR3 length is 15 residues. CDR3 loop: CAGRQESSYNSPLHF. Here the CDR3 DNA reads TGTGCCGGACGACAGGAGAGCTCCTATAATTCACCCCTCCACTTT.

The chain combines TRBV6-6 with TRBJ2-5, with TRBD1 as a possible D gene (5 bases). CDR1 MNHNY and CDR2 SVGAGI come from the germline V gene (reference sequence). V was shortened by 10 bases and J by 4 bases, with 22 bases between the two germline ends. The CDR3 has 15 amino acids. CDR3 residues: CATRITGLGSETQYF. CDR3 bases: TGTGCCACGCGAATTACAGGTCTGGGGTCAGAGACCCAGTACTTC.

The chain joins TRBV27 to TRBJ1-5; D call uncertain. Germline V CDR1 and CDR2: MNHEY, SMNVEV (reference sequence). Trimming pared 3 bases from V and 3 bases from J, leaving 12 bases between. The CDR3 has 15 residues. The CDR3 nucleotides are TGTGCCAGCAGTTTTACTACGGCCGCCAATCAGCCCCAGCATTTT. Encoded protein: CASSFTTAANQPQHF.

CDR3 residues: CSVQEAYEQFF. The CDR3 DNA reads TGCAGCGTCCAAGAGGCCTATGAGCAGTTCTTC. The chain is built from TRBV29-1 and TRBJ2-1; unclear D gene. Trimming removed 6 bases at V and 8 bases at J, with 11 bases between. The CDR3 extends over 11 amino acids. CDR1 and CDR2 from the germline V gene are SQVTM and ANQGSEA.

The chain has TRBV5-6 and TRBJ1-1, with D unclear. CDR3 length: 15 residues. Germline CDR1 reads SGHDT; CDR2 reads YYEEEE. V lost 0 bases and J lost 3, with 12 bases in between. CDR3 in DNA: TGTGCCAGCAGCTTGGGCCCCAATGGGGACACTGAAGCTTTCTTT. Translating gives CASSLGPNGDTEAFF.

The V gene is TRBV7-2, the J gene TRBJ2-7, with D perhaps TRBD2 (6 bases). Trimming took 2 bases from V and 2 from J, leaving 13 bases between them. CDR3 length: 15 residues. Germline V CDR1 and CDR2: SGHTA, FQGNSA. The CDR3 sequence: CASSLSTGVPYEQYF. The CDR3 region has the DNA TGTGCCAGCAGCTTATCGACGGGGGTCCCCTACGAGCAGTACTTC.

The V call is TRBV2, the J call TRBJ1-4; TRBD1 matches 11 bases. The CDR3 runs 14 residues. J lost 8 bases, V lost 8 bases, and 7 bases had no gene match. In germline, CDR1 is SNHLY, CDR2 FYNNEI. Here the CDR3 reads CASGQGALKEKLFF. In DNA form, the CDR3 reads TGTGCCAGCGGACAGGGGGCTCTAAAGGAAAAACTGTTTTTT.

This clone was recorded only once. The J gene is TRBJ2-7, the V gene TRBV28; no clear D gene. Germline V CDR1 and CDR2: MDHEN, SYDVKM. There are 12 residues in the CDR3. V was trimmed by 2 bases and J by 3 bases, leaving 5 bases between them. CDR3: CASSLTVYEQYF. CDR3 sequence (DNA): TGTGCCAGCAGTTTAACAGTCTACGAGCAGTACTTC.

The chain combines TRBV19 with TRBJ2-3; D may match TRBD1 or TRBD2 (5 bases each). This CDR3 comprises 16 residues. Germline CDR1 LNHDA, CDR2 SQIVND (reference sequence). Deletions cut 3 bases from V and 4 bases from J, with 17 bases between. This CDR3 is CASSIPGRMFPDTQYF. As DNA, the CDR3 is TGTGCCAGTAGTATTCCGGGACGGATGTTTCCAGATACGCAGTATTTT.